A few counts support the clone carrying this T cell receptor beta chain. Its specificity is not known. This sample was taken from a study of T-cell memory formation after mild COVID-19. Study outcomes and limitations: Shrinking CD4+ clones resided mostly in CM and EM, and CD8+ ones in EMRA.

Using constant-segment primers, 5'RACE produced TCR alpha and TCR beta cDNA libraries carrying sample barcodes and UMIs. One entry per CDR3 protein results from TCRdb running MiXCR on the 5' RACE reads. This table has around 410,000 distinct CDR3 sequences, roughly a quarter appearing once. V was pared by 1 base and J by 1 base, with 7 bases between. Germline CDR1 is SGHAT and CDR2 is FQNNGV. This CDR3 has 14 residues. The receptor comes from an adult woman who had mild COVID-19 (a few samples of this study predate the infection). Cell type and time point are not known. The chain has TRBV11-2 and TRBJ1-1; unclear D gene. Source material: PBMCs or a T cell subset sorted from them (not recorded which). The CDR3 is CASSLVQANTEAFF. The DNA for the CDR3 is TGTGCCAGCAGCTTAGTCCAGGCGAACACTGAAGCTTTCTTT. The full variable domain, its missing parts supplied by reference TRBV11-2 and TRBJ1-1, is EAGVAQSPRYKIIEKRQSVAFWCNPISGHATLYWYQQILGQGPKLLIQFQNNGVVDDSQLPKDRFSAERLKGVDSTLKIQPAKLEDSAVYLCASSLVQANTEAFFGQGTRLTVV.